The 26 T cell receptor beta chains below all came from one sample that was sequenced in a study of control samples from healthy donors and cancer patients. TCRdb's copy holds only in-frame clones and misses some; the assay was immunoSEQ multiplex PCR. The sample contains about 130,000 clones, under 95% of which appear only once. The sequencing sample was made of PBMCs. The origin of the receptors is a man between 45 and 60 years old with head and neck cancer.

This clone has just a few counts. This chain connects TRBV7-2 to TRBJ2-7; 8 nucleotides line up with TRBD1. Germline loops: CDR1 SGHTA, CDR2 FQGNSA. This CDR3 is built from 18 residues. Germline trimming cut 5 bases from V and 2 bases from J; bases unmatched to any gene: 17. The CDR3 sequence: CASSPSLTGAKDTYEQYF. The CDR3 nucleotides read TGTGCCAGCAGCCCAAGCCTGACAGGGGCGAAAGATACCTACGAGCAGTACTTC.

V gene TRBV5-1 combines with J gene TRBJ1-6, with D possibly being TRBD1 (6 bases). Deletions cut 5 bases from V and 5 bases from J, with 8 bases between. The CDR3 loop spans 13 amino acids. Germline-derived CDR1 and CDR2 are SGHRS and YFSETQ. This CDR3 reads CASRDRDNSPLHF. CDR3 bases: TGCGCCAGCAGGGACAGAGATAATTCACCCCTCCACTTT.

This chain joins TRBV6-5 and TRBJ2-7; 8 positions agree with TRBD1. This CDR3 is 14 amino acids long. V lost 2 bases, J lost 1 base, and 1 base stayed unmatched. Looked up from germline, CDR1 is MNHEY and CDR2 is SVGAGI. The CDR3 here is CASSYRDRSYEQYF. The CDR3 region has the DNA TGTGCCAGCAGTTACCGGGACAGGTCCTACGAGCAGTACTTC.

The chain employs TRBV5-1 and TRBJ1-4; a possible D gene is TRBD1 (6 bases). Germline V lookup: CDR1 SGHRS, CDR2 YFSETQ. The CDR3 covers 15 residues. V lost 3 bases, J lost 7 bases, and 16 bases lay in between. The CDR3 sequence is CASSSPGQGVEKLFF. For the CDR3, the DNA is TGCGCCAGCAGCTCTCCGGGACAAGGGGTTGAAAAACTGTTTTTT. Based on the CDR3 plus reference TRBV5-1 and TRBJ1-4, the full variable domain is KAGVTQTPRYLIKTRGQQVTLSCSPISGHRSVSWYQQTPGQGLQFLFEYFSETQRNKGNFPGRFSGRQFSNSRSEMNVSTLELGDSALYLCASSSPGQGVEKLFFGSGTQLSVL.

The chain combines TRBV25-1 with TRBJ1-1; D gene unclear. The CDR3 is 17 residues long. CDR1 MGHDK and CDR2 SYGVNS come from the germline V gene. With 1 base removed from V and 1 base from J, the gap between germline ends came to 16 bases. The CDR3 region is CASSESRAADRNTEAFF. CDR3 DNA: TGTGCCAGCAGTGAATCCCGGGCGGCGGATCGGAACACTGAAGCTTTCTTT.

The gene calls are TRBV10-3 and TRBJ2-3; D gene uncertain. The CDR3 totals 13 residues. Trimming pared 0 bases from V and 4 bases from J, leaving 5 bases between. Germline CDR1 ENHRY, CDR2 SYGVKD. In DNA, the CDR3 is TGTGCCATCAGTGAGTCACCCGCAGATACGCAGTATTTT. Protein product: CAISESPADTQYF.

The chain is built from TRBV27 and TRBJ2-5, with D possibly TRBD1 on 7 matching bases. V dropped 6 bases and J dropped 4 bases, with 27 bases sitting between them. Germline lookup yields CDR1 MNHEY and CDR2 SMNVEV (reference sequence). This CDR3 is built from 18 residues. The CDR3 DNA reads as TGTGCCAGCAGCGAGGGGGCCGGCTCGACTAGTTGGGTAGAGACCCAGTACTTC. It specifies CASSEGAGSTSWVETQYF.

The rearrangement links TRBV5-6 to TRBJ1-1; D is unresolved. The CDR3 sequence is 16 residues long. Germline V gives CDR1 SGHDT, CDR2 YYEEEE. The germline V and J ends were trimmed by 0 bases and 0 bases, with 12 bases remaining between them. In nucleotides, the CDR3 is TGTGCCAGCAGCTTGGGAGCGGCAACGGTGAACACTGAAGCTTTCTTT. Translation gives CASSLGAATVNTEAFF.

V is TRBV10-3 and J is TRBJ1-2; a weak D match, TRBD1 (5 bases). V was pared by 4 bases and J by 8 bases, with 11 bases between. The CDR3 has 12 residues. Germline CDR1 reads ENHRY; CDR2 reads SYGVKD. CDR3 in amino acids: CAISVSDTGYTF. As DNA, the CDR3 is TGTGCCATCAGTGTATCGGACACCGGCTACACCTTC.

This chain joins TRBV4-1 and TRBJ2-3; D is possibly TRBD2 (6 bases). CDR1 and CDR2 from the germline V gene are MGHRA and YSYEKL. CDR3 length equals 19 residues. Trimming removed 1 base from V and 0 bases from J, with 20 bases in between. CDR3 residues: CASSQGVPGLARSTDTQYF. The CDR3, as DNA: TGCGCCAGCAGCCAAGGCGTTCCGGGACTTGCTAGGAGCACAGATACGCAGTATTTT.

CDR3 sequence: CAWSKTRQETQYF. The CDR3 DNA reads as TGTGCCTGGAGCAAGACTAGACAAGAGACCCAGTACTTC. V is TRBV30 and J is TRBJ2-5; a possible D gene is TRBD2 (6 bases). Germline CDR1 is GTSNPN and CDR2 is SVGIG (reference sequence). CDR3 length: 13 residues. The V gene lost 3 bases and the J gene lost 2 bases, with 10 bases spanning the gap.

The CDR3: CASSPRGLNSRETQYF. The CDR3 coding sequence is TGTGCCAGCAGCCCCAGGGGGCTTAACTCAAGGGAGACCCAGTACTTC. This rearrangement joins TRBV7-6 to TRBJ2-5; 8 positions agree with TRBD1. V trimming: 5 bases; J trimming: 5 bases; junction bases outside the gene matches: 13. The CDR3 has 16 amino acids. Germline CDR1 reads SGHVS; CDR2 reads FNYEAQ.

J is TRBJ2-7 and V is TRBV11-2, with a tentative D call TRBD1 (7 bases). The V gene lost 5 bases and the J gene lost 0 bases, with 17 bases spanning the gap. The CDR3 is made up of 16 amino acids. Germline V gene data show CDR1 as SGHAT and CDR2 as FQNNGV. DNA of the CDR3: TGTGCCAGCAGCGATAGGGGGGACAGAATCTCCTACGAGCAGTACTTC. Translating gives CASSDRGDRISYEQYF.

V gene TRBV27 combines with J gene TRBJ2-5; D call uncertain. The V gene lost 6 bases and the J gene lost 0 bases, with 11 bases spanning the gap. There are 14 residues in the CDR3. Looked up from germline, CDR1 is MNHEY and CDR2 is SMNVEV (reference sequence). This CDR3 is CASSLFGYQETQYF. The CDR3, as DNA: TGTGCCAGCAGCTTGTTTGGATACCAAGAGACCCAGTACTTC.

The V and J genes are TRBV4-2 and TRBJ1-4, with D unresolved. The V end lost 1 base, the J end lost 8 bases, and 8 bases lay between the germline ends. The germline gives CDR1 LGHNA, CDR2 YNFKEQ. CDR3 size: 13 residues. The CDR3 nucleotides read TGTGCCAGCAGCCAAGGAGGATTAGAAAAACTGTTTTTT. Residues: CASSQGGLEKLFF.

The gene calls are TRBV6-2 or TRBV6-3 and TRBJ1-1, with unresolved D. CDR1 is MNHEY, CDR2 SVGEGT, per germline. This CDR3 region has 13 residues. Trimming cost V 2 bases and J 4 bases, with 8 bases left between them. Written as DNA, the CDR3 is TGTGCCAGCAGTTACGCGTCTGCCACTGAAGCTTTCTTT. It translates to CASSYASATEAFF.

The chain is built from TRBV20-1 and TRBJ1-2; D is unclear. CDR3 size: 11 residues. The germline V gene encodes CDR1 DFQATT and CDR2 SNEGSKA (reference sequence). Deletions cut 4 bases from V and 2 bases from J, with 5 bases between. CDR3 coding DNA: TGCAGTGCTACCCTAAACTATGGCTACACCTTC. Protein: CSATLNYGYTF.

The V gene is TRBV29-1, the J gene TRBJ1-1; the D is unclear. CDR3 length: 12 residues. Germline assignment: CDR1 SQVTM and CDR2 ANQGSEA. V was shortened by 3 bases and J by 1 base, with 6 bases between the two germline ends. The CDR3 nucleotides read TGCAGCGTTGAGAGCGAGAACACTGAAGCTTTCTTT. This codes for CSVESENTEAFF.

The genes are TRBV30 and TRBJ2-2, with D tentatively TRBD1 or TRBD2 (5 bases each). V was pared by 2 bases and J by 4 bases, with 11 bases between. Germline V CDR1 and CDR2: GTSNPN, SVGIG (reference sequence). The CDR3 sequence is 14 residues long. The DNA for the CDR3 is TGTGCCTGGAGTATGGCAGGGACCACCGGGGAGCTGTTTTTT. This translates into CAWSMAGTTGELFF.

This clone came up a few times. The chain couples TRBV9 to TRBJ2-3; no firm D call. The CDR3 totals 15 residues. Germline-derived CDR1 and CDR2 are SGDLS and YYNGEE. V lost 0 bases and J lost 5, with 13 bases in between. The CDR3 sequence is CASSVELASVDTQYF. The CDR3 bases are TGTGCCAGCAGCGTAGAATTGGCCAGCGTAGATACGCAGTATTTT.

The V gene is TRBV4-3, the J gene TRBJ2-1; 8 positions match TRBD1. CDR1 and CDR2 (germline): LGHNA, YSLEER. The CDR3 covers 18 residues. The J segment lost 2 bases and the V segment lost 3 bases, leaving 12 bases of the junction unmatched. The CDR3 loop reads CASSHQAAGTGAYNEQFF. As DNA, the CDR3 is TGCGCCAGCAGCCACCAGGCCGCCGGGACAGGAGCCTACAATGAGCAGTTCTTC.

The V gene is TRBV30, the J gene TRBJ1-2; 8 positions agree with TRBD1. The CDR3 runs to 12 residues. The J segment lost 2 bases and the V segment lost 4 bases, leaving 0 bases of the junction unmatched. Germline CDR1 and CDR2: GTSNPN and SVGIG (reference sequence). CDR3 bases: TGTGCCTGGAACAGGGGGAACTATGGCTACACCTTC. Residues: CAWNRGNYGYTF.

This chain uses TRBV30 with TRBJ1-3; D may be TRBD1 (6 bases). The V gene's germline CDR1 is GTSNPN and CDR2 SVGIG (reference sequence). Deletions cut 5 bases from V and 3 bases from J, with 14 bases between. This CDR3 region has 14 residues. The DNA for the CDR3 is TGTGCCTGGGTCGACCAGGGGATTGGAAACACCATATATTTT. Residues: CAWVDQGIGNTIYF.

Only one count was recorded for this clone. J is TRBJ1-5 and V is TRBV7-2; 9 bases match TRBD1. V shed 0 bases, J shed 0 bases, and the junction held 15 bases outside the gene matches. Germline-derived CDR1 and CDR2 are SGHTA and FQGNSA. This CDR3 region has 21 residues. The CDR3 protein is CASSLALLPGQGLNSNQPQHF. The DNA for the CDR3 is TGTGCCAGCAGCTTAGCCCTCTTACCGGGACAGGGTTTAAATAGCAATCAGCCCCAGCATTTT.

V and J are TRBV4-2 and TRBJ2-7; D is possibly TRBD1 (5 bases). There are 15 residues in the CDR3. Germline V gene lookup returns CDR1 LGHNA and CDR2 YNFKEQ. Trimming cost V 5 bases and J 5 bases, with 19 bases left between them. Here the CDR3 reads CASSVQQVQGDEQYF. The CDR3, as DNA: TGTGCCAGCAGCGTACAACAGGTGCAAGGGGACGAGCAGTACTTC.

The V and J genes are TRBV6-2 or TRBV6-3 and TRBJ1-1; 10 bases align to TRBD1. V was clipped by 4 bases and J by 5 bases; unmatched bases: 10. The CDR3 consists of 16 residues. Germline CDR1 reads MNHEY; CDR2 reads SVGEGT. The DNA of the CDR3 is TGTGCCAGCAGTTCCTCGCGACAGGGGGCAGGGACTGAAGCTTTCTTT. Encoded protein: CASSSSRQGAGTEAFF.